The 3 T cell receptor beta chains below come from one sample, sequenced in a study of T and B cells in COVID-19 patients. TRB was amplified from about 240-490 ng of blood genomic DNA. BIOMED2 TRB-A/B primer pools were used in multiplex TRB PCR. In TCRdb, the multiplex PCR reads were re-called with MiXCR into one record per CDR3 protein. The sample records thousands of distinct CDR3 sequences, 33% being singletons. The sample comprised blood. Receptors originate from a human donor with active COVID-19.

This clonotype is categorized as medium-sized (0.01 to 0.1%). The chain employs TRBV5-6 and TRBJ2-5; 7 bases align to TRBD2. Germline loops: CDR1 SGHDT, CDR2 YYEEEE. This CDR3 contains 17 residues. V trimming: 0 bases; J trimming: 3 bases; junction bases outside the gene matches: 11. For the CDR3, the DNA is TGTGCCAGCAGCTTGGTGGGCGCTGCGGGAGAGAAAGAGACCCAGTACTTC. It encodes CASSLVGAAGEKETQYF.

The chain has TRBV7-2 and TRBJ2-1; D is undetermined. The germline gives CDR1 SGHTA, CDR2 FQGNSA. The V gene lost 5 bases and the J gene lost 7 bases, with 12 bases spanning the gap. CDR3 length: 13 amino acids. CDR3 loop: CASSGWGRNEQFF. In nucleotides, the CDR3 is TGTGCCAGCAGCGGCTGGGGAAGGAATGAGCAGTTCTTC.

The chain is built from TRBV24-1 and TRBJ1-2; TRBD1 aligns across 9 bases. This CDR3 comprises 13 residues. The V segment lost 3 bases and the J segment 7 bases; nucleotides outside the gene matches: 2. Germline V gives CDR1 KGHDR, CDR2 SFDVKD. Here the CDR3 DNA reads TGTGCCACCAGTGATCGGGGACAGGGTGGCTACACCTTC. Its protein product is CATSDRGQGGYTF.